These 29 T cell receptor beta chains were sequenced from one sample in a study of blood T cells in healthy people across ages (dated by TCRdb to about 2015). The library relied on 5' RACE. This sample was sequenced with an Illumina HiSeq 2500. A second about 7 to 11 cycle PCR used a sample-barcoded 5' primer and a J-beta primer mix. Starting from the raw public reads, TCRdb applied fastp trimming at Q25, assembled clones with MiXCR and retained in-frame beta chains. Entries that share a CDR3 protein sequence are merged under the most common genes and DNA. The sample table records over a million distinct CDR3 sequences; roughly 64% of these occur just once. Jointly, the top ten make up 6.5% to 8.5% of the sample. The specimen sequenced was blood. The receptors derive from a man in his late teens or twenties in good health.

The V call is TRBV11-2, the J call TRBJ1-4, with D uncertain. Per the germline V gene, CDR1 is SGHAT and CDR2 is FQNNGV. The length of the CDR3 is 15 residues. The V end was cut by 2 bases, the J end by 0 bases, with 7 bases between. The CDR3 region is CASSLIAATNEKLFF. The CDR3 bases are TGTGCCAGCAGCTTAATAGCAGCAACTAATGAAAAACTGTTTTTT.

This chain uses TRBV6-4 with TRBJ2-4; 9 bases fit TRBD2. The J call may not be correct, given that the DNA end is closer to TRBJ2-7. CDR1 MRHNA and CDR2 SNTAGT come from the germline V gene. There are 14 residues in the CDR3. The CDR3 spells CASSVDSGSDEQYF. The CDR3 DNA sequence: TGTGCCAGCAGCGTTGATAGCGGGAGCGACGAGCAGTACTTC.

This chain connects TRBV7-9 to TRBJ2-1; D call uncertain. V was trimmed by 7 bases and J by 6 bases, leaving 16 bases between them. The germline V gene has CDR1 SEHNR and CDR2 FQNEAQ (reference sequence). This CDR3 comprises 14 residues. CDR3: CASTFQGLSNEQFF. The DNA of the CDR3 is TGTGCCAGCACCTTCCAAGGGCTTTCCAATGAGCAGTTCTTC.

V and J are TRBV5-5 and TRBJ2-3, with D perhaps matching TRBD2 (5 bases). In germline, CDR1 is SGHKS, CDR2 YYEKEE (reference sequence). V was trimmed by 3 bases and J by 6 bases, leaving 14 bases between them. The CDR3 has 14 amino acids. CDR3 loop: CASSSDLASDTQYF. CDR3 sequence (DNA): TGTGCCAGCAGCTCCGATCTAGCAAGCGATACGCAGTATTTT.

The chain is built from TRBV27 and TRBJ2-1, with D perhaps TRBD1 or TRBD2 (5 bases each). Germline values: CDR1 MNHEY, CDR2 SMNVEV (reference sequence). This CDR3 has 15 residues. The germline V and J ends were trimmed by 5 bases and 7 bases, with 18 bases remaining between them. The CDR3 sequence is CASSTWDPPGNEQFF. CDR3 DNA sequence: TGTGCCAGCAGTACATGGGACCCACCGGGGAATGAGCAGTTCTTC.

This clonotype has a single count. The chain has TRBV27 and TRBJ1-4, with unresolved D. This CDR3 is built from 14 residues. The germline V and J ends were trimmed by 6 bases and 7 bases, with 15 bases remaining between them. Germline values: CDR1 MNHEY, CDR2 SMNVEV (reference sequence). Here the CDR3 reads CASREDYSGEKLFF. The CDR3 coding sequence is TGTGCCAGCAGGGAGGACTATAGCGGTGAAAAACTGTTTTTT.

Concerning this clonotype: Sequence at one end of the junction differs from germline and may be a read error. J is TRBJ2-7 and V is TRBV12-3 or TRBV12-4; 8 bases align to TRBD2. The J call is doubtful: the DNA matches TRBJ2-5 better. The CDR3 runs 13 residues. The CDR3 DNA is TGTGCCACCAGTTTCGGACTAGCCGAGACCCAGTACTTC. It specifies CATSFGLAETQYF.

This CDR3 reads CASKRSGTGGLRETQYF. The DNA for the CDR3 is TGTGCCAGCAAACGATCCGGGACAGGGGGTCTTCGGGAGACCCAGTACTTC. This chain links TRBV6-6 with TRBJ2-5, with TRBD1 identical over 11 bases. The CDR3 contains 17 residues. Germline CDR1 MNHNY, CDR2 SVGAGI (reference sequence). V was pared by 7 bases and J by 5 bases, with 15 bases of the junction left unmatched.

This clonotype was seen only a few times. The J gene is TRBJ2-5, the V gene TRBV29-1; 11 nucleotides line up with TRBD2. Per germline, CDR1 SQVTM and CDR2 ANQGSEA. The ends lost 1 base at V and 2 bases at J; junction bases unmatched: 9. This CDR3 is 17 amino acids long. As DNA, the CDR3 is TGCAGCGTTGAAGGGCTAGCGGGGGGTTTTGTACAAGAGACCCAGTACTTC. Translated, it gives CSVEGLAGGFVQETQYF.

This clonotype showed up just a few times. The chain is built from TRBV7-9 and TRBJ1-1; the match to TRBD1 covers 7 bases. The V gene's germline CDR1 is SEHNR and CDR2 FQNEAQ (reference sequence). The junction had 4 bases not matched to a gene; V was cut back by 4 bases and J by 8 bases. This CDR3 spans 12 amino acids. In DNA, the CDR3 is TGTGCCAGCAGCTCCCAGGACAGGGAAGCTTTCTTT. Its protein is CASSSQDREAFF.

This clonotype has a handful of counts. The chain carries TRBV20-1 and TRBJ2-7; either TRBD1 or TRBD2 may supply D (5 bases each). Germline V gene lookup returns CDR1 DFQATT and CDR2 SNEGSKA (reference sequence). V was shortened by 6 bases and J by 3 bases, with 18 bases between the two germline ends. This CDR3 comprises 14 residues. CDR3 sequence reads: CSAHPPGDDYEQYF. CDR3 DNA sequence: TGCAGTGCACACCCTCCCGGGGACGACTACGAGCAGTACTTC.

This clonotype has more than one count but fewer than ten. V and J are TRBV6-2 or TRBV6-3 and TRBJ2-1, with D hard to call. CDR1 and CDR2 from the germline V gene are MNHEY and SVGEGT. The CDR3 contains 14 residues. V shed 2 bases and J shed 4 bases, with 9 bases lying between them. The CDR3 is CASSYGQEYNEQFF. The CDR3 DNA follows: TGTGCCAGCAGTTACGGGCAGGAATACAATGAGCAGTTCTTC.

The chain couples TRBV5-5 to TRBJ2-4; TRBD2 agrees at 7 bases. The end of the DNA aligns better with TRBJ2-7, so the J call may be wrong. This CDR3 region has 15 residues. Germline assignment: CDR1 SGHKS and CDR2 YYEKEE (reference sequence). The CDR3 DNA reads TGTGCCAGCAGCCAGGGAGGGACTATTACCTACGAGCAGTACTTC. It is translated as CASSQGGTITYEQYF.

The rearrangement uses TRBV4-2 and TRBJ2-4; no clear D. The J call is in doubt because the DNA end fits TRBJ2-7 better. CDR1 is LGHNA and CDR2 is YNFKEQ in the germline V gene. This CDR3 region has 17 residues. CDR3 DNA: TGTGCCAGCAGCCAAGCCGGATATCTCGGACCCGACTACGAGCAGTACTTC. Its protein product is CASSQAGYLGPDYEQYF.

The V gene is TRBV27, the J gene TRBJ2-7; D could derive from TRBD1 or TRBD2 (5 bases each). The CDR3 spans 13 residues. The V gene's germline CDR1 is MNHEY and CDR2 SMNVEV (reference sequence). Deletions cut 3 bases from V and 10 bases from J, with 16 bases between. The CDR3 DNA follows: TGTGCCAGCAGTTTGGCCCATGGGACGCCTCAGTACTTC. Translating it yields CASSLAHGTPQYF.

The chain employs TRBV6-1 and TRBJ2-2, with D perhaps TRBD1 (6 bases). Germline assignment: CDR1 MNHNS and CDR2 SASEGT. The length of the CDR3 is 14 residues. The germline V and J ends were trimmed by 7 bases and 1 base, with 10 bases remaining between them. The DNA for the CDR3 is TGTGCCAGCAAACAACAGGGGAACACCGGGGAGCTGTTTTTT. Translation gives CASKQQGNTGELFF.

The rearrangement joins TRBV7-8 to TRBJ2-2; 9 bases fit TRBD2. The germline CDR1 and CDR2 sequences are SGHVS and FQNEAQ. The CDR3 has 19 residues. V was pared by 1 base and J by 1 base, with 10 bases of the junction left unmatched. The CDR3 region is CASSLGAGGYGRNTGELFF. CDR3 DNA: TGTGCCAGCAGCTTAGGTGCGGGAGGGTACGGGAGGAACACCGGGGAGCTGTTTTTT.

This chain connects TRBV3-1 to TRBJ2-5; the D is unclear. The CDR3 is made up of 17 amino acids. V lost 0 bases, J lost 0 bases, and 14 bases lay in between. CDR1 and CDR2 from the germline V gene are LGHDT and YNNKEL (reference sequence). CDR3 sequence reads: CASSQDSSAAYQETQYF. The DNA for the CDR3 is TGTGCCAGCAGCCAAGATAGTTCCGCCGCGTACCAAGAGACCCAGTACTTC.

The chain couples TRBV7-9 to TRBJ1-2; TRBD1 matches at 7 bases. Germline V gives CDR1 SEHNR, CDR2 FQNEAQ (reference sequence). The ends lost 4 bases at V and 8 bases at J; junction bases unmatched: 7. The CDR3 consists of 13 residues. CDR3 nucleotides: TGTGCCAGCAGCTCCCCAGACAGGGACGGCTACACCTTC. Translating gives CASSSPDRDGYTF.

The chain is built from TRBV27 and TRBJ2-3; no clear D gene. This CDR3 comprises 14 residues. V lost 6 bases, J lost 2 bases, and 12 bases lay in between. Germline V lookup: CDR1 MNHEY, CDR2 SMNVEV (reference sequence). The CDR3 bases are TGTGCCAGCAGACATGCCACACACACAGATACGCAGTATTTT. Encoded protein: CASRHATHTDTQYF.

The chain has TRBV12-3 or TRBV12-4 and TRBJ1-2; 9 nucleotides line up with TRBD1. This CDR3 is built from 15 residues. J was trimmed by 3 bases and V by 5 bases; bases with no gene match: 7. The CDR3 is CASSISGTGYYGYTF. DNA for the CDR3: TGTGCCAGCAGTATATCCGGGACAGGGTACTATGGCTACACCTTC.

This chain connects TRBV3-1 to TRBJ1-6, with 8 positions matching TRBD1. CDR3 length: 15 amino acids. V dropped 3 bases and J dropped 7; count of bases not matched to a gene: 5. Per germline, CDR1 LGHDT and CDR2 YNNKEL (reference sequence). CDR3 sequence: CASSQGRGPNSPLHF. CDR3 nucleotides: TGTGCCAGCAGCCAGGGCAGGGGGCCGAATTCACCCCTCCACTTT.

The chain combines TRBV6-6 with TRBJ2-7, with TRBD2 matching 11 bases. Germline CDR1 is MNHNY and CDR2 is SVGAGI (reference sequence). V shed 5 bases, J shed 2 bases, and the junction held 8 bases outside the gene matches. This CDR3 spans 16 amino acids. The CDR3 DNA reads TGTGCCAGCAGTCCCCCGGGACTAGCGGAGCCCTACGAGCAGTACTTC. This gives the protein CASSPPGLAEPYEQYF.

The chain recombines TRBV6-5 with TRBJ2-1, with D possibly being TRBD1 (6 bases). The CDR3 totals 16 residues. In germline, CDR1 is MNHEY, CDR2 SVGAGI. V was pared by 10 bases and J by 9 bases, with 28 bases between. CDR3 in DNA: TGTGCCACCGACCCGGACAGCTCCAGAGCATACGGTGAGCAGTTCTTC. Protein product: CATDPDSSRAYGEQFF.

This clonotype appeared once. The V call is TRBV2, the J call TRBJ2-3; the D is unclear. CDR1 and CDR2 from the germline V gene are SNHLY and FYNNEI. The length of the CDR3 is 16 residues. Trimming removed 6 bases from V and 0 bases from J, with 16 bases in between. This CDR3 is CASSSPGMGSTDTQYF. Here the CDR3 DNA reads TGTGCCAGCAGCTCTCCAGGTATGGGCAGCACAGATACGCAGTATTTT.

V is TRBV12-3 or TRBV12-4 and J is TRBJ2-3, with 7 nucleotides matching TRBD1. CDR3 length equals 13 residues. V trimming: 5 bases; J trimming: 4 bases; junction bases outside the gene matches: 3. The CDR3 region is CASSATGSDTQYF. The CDR3 DNA reads TGTGCCAGCAGTGCGACAGGGTCAGATACGCAGTATTTT.

V is TRBV5-1 and J is TRBJ2-1, with D perhaps TRBD2 (5 bases). V was trimmed by 4 bases and J by 0 bases, leaving 14 bases between them. The CDR3 loop spans 16 amino acids. Germline-derived CDR1 and CDR2 are SGHRS and YFSETQ. The CDR3 protein is CASSVTKGSSYNEQFF. CDR3 in DNA: TGCGCCAGCAGCGTGACTAAGGGCAGCTCCTACAATGAGCAGTTCTTC.

This clonotype was observed a few times. The rearrangement uses TRBV29-1 and TRBJ2-3, with TRBD2 matching 8 bases. This CDR3 has 14 residues. The germline V gene encodes CDR1 SQVTM and CDR2 ANQGSEA. With 6 bases clipped from V and 3 bases from J, the junction kept 8 bases outside the gene matches. The CDR3 spells CSVLGGGYTDTQYF. The CDR3 region has the DNA TGCAGCGTCCTCGGGGGGGGTTATACAGATACGCAGTATTTT.

The chain is built from TRBV27 and TRBJ2-7, with D possibly matching TRBD1 (6 bases). The CDR3 covers 16 residues. Between the trimmed V and J ends, which lost 1 base and 0 bases, there was a span of 13 bases. The germline V gene has CDR1 MNHEY and CDR2 SMNVEV (reference sequence). The CDR3, as DNA: TGTGCCAGCAGTTTATGGCCGACAGGTGCCTCCTACGAGCAGTACTTC. Translation gives CASSLWPTGASYEQYF.